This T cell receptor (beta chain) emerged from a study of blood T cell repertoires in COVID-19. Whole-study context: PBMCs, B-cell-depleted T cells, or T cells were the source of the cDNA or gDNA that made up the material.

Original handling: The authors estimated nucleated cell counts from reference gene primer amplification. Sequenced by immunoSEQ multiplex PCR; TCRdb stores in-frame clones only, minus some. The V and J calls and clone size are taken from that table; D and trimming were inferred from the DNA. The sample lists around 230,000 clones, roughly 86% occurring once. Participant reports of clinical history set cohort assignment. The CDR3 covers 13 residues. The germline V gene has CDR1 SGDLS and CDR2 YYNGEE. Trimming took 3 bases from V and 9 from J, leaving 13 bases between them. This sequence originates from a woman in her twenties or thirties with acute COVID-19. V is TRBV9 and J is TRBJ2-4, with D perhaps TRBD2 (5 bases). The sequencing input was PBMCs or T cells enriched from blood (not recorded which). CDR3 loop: CASSASGGPIQYF. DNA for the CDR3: TGTGCCAGCAGCGCCTCTGGAGGACCCATTCAGTACTTC.